This TCR beta chain was identified during a study of tumor-infiltrating lymphocytes in primary liver carcinoma. About the study: Stage T1-T3 N0M0 tumors spanned roughly 4.2 to 11 cm.

A constant-region primer served to make TCR beta cDNA from around 540 ng total RNA. Amplification in three nested multiplex PCR rounds with slightly modified ARM-PCR gave rise to TCR beta libraries. TRBV1-TRBV30 forward primers paired with a C-beta reverse primer were used in the first two PCR rounds, which ran roughly 10 cycles each. MiXCR was run by TCRdb on the multiplex PCR reads, yielding one entry per CDR3 protein. The sample has approximately 100,000 distinct CDR3 sequences, 55% to 80% seen once. The tissue used was unsorted bulk material of roughly 17-34 mg. RNA and DNA were co-extracted from it with the AllPrep DNA/RNA mini kit. Resecting the tumor surgically was how the patients' primary liver carcinoma was treated. This clonotype came up once. Its specificity is not known. One junction end disagrees with the germline gene, perhaps due to a read error. CDR3 length: 14 residues. Germline V gene data show CDR1 as MNHNS and CDR2 as SASEGT.

Study results and limitations: Only about 7.5-24% of top clones appeared in all five tumor regions. Top-250-clone fractions were significantly higher in tumors than in blood (p = 0.039).

The receptor's source is an older woman with primary liver carcinoma and hepatitis B virus infection. The chain has TRBV6-1 and TRBJ2-1; possible D gene TRBD2, 6 bases. The sequenced sample consisted of liver tumor tissue from sampling region 2. Described subset: tumor region T2, inferior pole. The CDR3 loop is CATRAWDSYNEQSF. CDR3 nucleotides: TGTGCTACCAGAGCGTGGGACTCCTACAATGAGCAGTCCTTC.